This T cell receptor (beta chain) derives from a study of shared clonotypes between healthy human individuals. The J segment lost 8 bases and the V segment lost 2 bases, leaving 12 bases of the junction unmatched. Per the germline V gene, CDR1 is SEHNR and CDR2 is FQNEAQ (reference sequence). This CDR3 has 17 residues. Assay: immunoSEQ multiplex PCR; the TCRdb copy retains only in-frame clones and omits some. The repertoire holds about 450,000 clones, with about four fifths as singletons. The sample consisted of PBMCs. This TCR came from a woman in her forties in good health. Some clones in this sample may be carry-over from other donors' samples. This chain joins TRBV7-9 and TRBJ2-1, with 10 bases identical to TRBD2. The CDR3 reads CASSLRDPGLARYEQFF. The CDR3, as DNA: TGTGCCAGCAGCTTAAGGGACCCGGGACTAGCGCGATATGAGCAGTTCTTC.